This T cell receptor beta chain was sequenced during a study of Ad26.COV2.S vaccination and SARS-CoV-2 variants. As for the study in general: Recipients of Ad26.COV2.S got it intramuscularly, once or twice 56 days apart. Study-level findings and limits: The TCR-based breadth and depth measures might underestimate overall T cell responses. In vaccinated individuals, spike-specific CD8+ and CD4+ T cell responses reportedly displayed substantial breadth.

CDR1 SGHNT and CDR2 YENEEA come from the germline V gene. The V segment lost 0 bases and the J segment 13 bases; nucleotides outside the gene matches: 13. CDR3 length: 15 residues. Assay: immunoSEQ multiplex PCR; the TCRdb copy retains only in-frame clones and omits some. This sample has 200,000 to 250,000 clones; more than 75% occur once, and the top ten carry approximately 11%. Of note for this clone: The target antigen is unknown.

As to treatment: about 20 received Ad26.COV2.S at low or high dose, single or two shots; 5 received placebo; per-sample allocation not given. Samples came from day 63 after the first vaccine or placebo injection. What was given as vaccine was an Ad26 vector encoding Wuhan-strain SARS-CoV-2 spike. This rearrangement joins TRBV11-3 to TRBJ2-3; 7 bases agree with TRBD2. Source: peripheral blood, taken in a trial of Ad26.COV2.S vaccine versus placebo. This clonotype was sampled from a person between 18 and 65 years old who received the Ad26.COV2.S COVID-19 vaccine or a placebo. Written as DNA, the CDR3 is TGTGCCAGCAGCTTAGATCGGGGGGTGCGGGGGATGGAGTATTTT. Its protein is CASSLDRGVRGMEYF.